These 24 T cell receptor beta chains share one sample of origin, sequenced in a study of blood T cell repertoires in COVID-19 (TCRdb year 2020). Library preparation was by the immunoSEQ multiplex PCR assay. TCRdb limited this immuneACCESS table to in-frame rearrangements with V and J called. A share of clones is missing; checked studies link under half to unresolved V genes, and the rest is unexplained. Counted in this sample were more than 200,000 clones; more than 70% of them appeared once. Roughly 8% of the sample belongs to the ten largest clones. Material: peripheral blood. The receptors here all came from a woman between 50 and 59 years old with acute or convalescent COVID-19.

The rearrangement links TRBV9 to TRBJ1-1, with 7 bases lining up with TRBD1. The CDR3 runs to 16 residues. V gave up 4 bases and J gave up 2 bases; unmatched junction bases: 11. CDR1 and CDR2 (germline): SGDLS, YYNGEE. The CDR3 loop reads CASSPNQGTANTEAFF. The CDR3 nucleotides are TGTGCCAGCAGCCCCAATCAAGGGACAGCTAACACTGAAGCTTTCTTT.

The chain uses TRBV11-3 and TRBJ2-7; D might be TRBD1 (6 bases). The CDR3 totals 15 residues. In germline, CDR1 is SGHNT, CDR2 YENEEA. Trimming left V 5 bases short and J 5 bases short, with 19 bases between. The CDR3 DNA reads as TGTGCCAGCAGCCGGGGCCCCGGGACAAGCCACGAGCAGTACTTC. Translated, it gives CASSRGPGTSHEQYF.

This clone was counted a single time. The V and J genes are TRBV5-1 and TRBJ2-4; a weak D match, TRBD2 (6 bases). The V and J ends lost 0 bases and 0 bases respectively, with 13 bases between them. Germline lookup yields CDR1 SGHRS and CDR2 YFSETQ. This CDR3 comprises 17 residues. In DNA form, the CDR3 reads TGCGCCAGCAGCTTGGCGCCAGGAGGGGTAGCCAAAAACATTCAGTACTTC. Encoded protein: CASSLAPGGVAKNIQYF. Together with reference TRBV5-1 and TRBJ2-4, the CDR3 gives the full variable domain: KAGVTQTPRYLIKTRGQQVTLSCSPISGHRSVSWYQQTPGQGLQFLFEYFSETQRNKGNFPGRFSGRQFSNSRSEMNVSTLELGDSALYLCASSLAPGGVAKNIQYFGAGTRLSVL.

The V gene is TRBV5-1, the J gene TRBJ1-5; 9 nucleotides agree with TRBD1. Germline V gene lookup returns CDR1 SGHRS and CDR2 YFSETQ. V shed 4 bases, J shed 2 bases, and the junction held 4 bases outside the gene matches. The CDR3 is 15 amino acids. The CDR3 here is CASSDGTGRNQPQHF. The CDR3 DNA reads as TGCGCCAGCAGCGACGGGACAGGGCGCAATCAGCCCCAGCATTTT. The full variable domain, completed using reference TRBV5-1 and TRBJ1-5, is KAGVTQTPRYLIKTRGQQVTLSCSPISGHRSVSWYQQTPGQGLQFLFEYFSETQRNKGNFPGRFSGRQFSNSRSEMNVSTLELGDSALYLCASSDGTGRNQPQHFGDGTRLSIL.

This sequence joins TRBV30 and TRBJ2-5; D remains ambiguous. CDR1 and CDR2 (germline): GTSNPN, SVGIG (reference sequence). This CDR3 region has 12 residues. V lost 1 base, J lost 9 bases, and 12 bases lay in between. In DNA form, the CDR3 reads TGTGCCTGGAGTGGGGCCCCTTTGGCCCAGTACTTC. The encoded protein is CAWSGAPLAQYF.

CDR3 sequence reads: CASSESLSVHTGELFF. In DNA, the CDR3 is TGCGCCAGCAGTGAGTCCCTTAGCGTACACACCGGGGAGCTGTTTTTT. This sequence joins TRBV10-1 and TRBJ2-2, with a tentative D call TRBD2 (5 bases). The CDR3 contains 16 residues. With 0 bases removed from V and 3 bases from J, the gap between germline ends came to 11 bases. CDR1 is WNHNN, CDR2 SYGVQD, per germline (reference sequence).

The chain uses TRBV24-1 and TRBJ2-1; no clear D. The CDR3 extends over 13 amino acids. V was trimmed by 1 base and J by 3 bases, leaving 3 bases between them. Germline lookup yields CDR1 KGHDR and CDR2 SFDVKD. CDR3 residues: CATSDLYYNEQFF. CDR3 coding DNA: TGTGCCACCAGTGATTTATACTACAATGAGCAGTTCTTC.

The chain couples TRBV5-1 to TRBJ1-2; TRBD1 is a possible D gene (6 bases). Trimming stripped 1 base from V and 6 bases from J, with 13 bases between. CDR1 is SGHRS, CDR2 YFSETQ, per germline. The length of the CDR3 is 14 residues. The CDR3 loop reads CASSLLQGSNGYTF. The DNA for the CDR3 is TGCGCCAGCAGCTTGTTACAGGGAAGTAATGGCTACACCTTC.

The rearrangement uses TRBV9 and TRBJ1-2; 8 positions match TRBD1. The CDR3 is 15 residues long. Germline CDR1 and CDR2: SGDLS and YYNGEE. J gave up 6 bases and V 4 bases, and 11 bases lay outside the gene matches. CDR3 amino acids: CASSLRDRTPDGYTF. The DNA of the CDR3 is TGTGCCAGCAGCTTACGGGACAGGACTCCGGATGGCTACACCTTC.

This clone was counted between two and nine times. One base away lies a much larger clone, so this may be a sequencing read error. In the same sample, other DNA sequences code for this CDR3. The chain is built from TRBV5-1 and TRBJ2-2, with 7 bases aligning to TRBD2. The germline V gene has CDR1 SGHRS and CDR2 YFSETQ. V lost 4 bases to trimming and J lost 6 bases; unmatched junction nucleotides: 6. The CDR3 spans 14 residues. Written as DNA, the CDR3 is TGCGCCAGCAGCACTGGACTAGTAGCCGGGGAGCTGTTTTTT. Translation: CASSTGLVAGELFF. The variable domain in full, completed from reference TRBV5-1 and TRBJ2-2, reads KAGVTQTPRYLIKTRGQQVTLSCSPISGHRSVSWYQQTPGQGLQFLFEYFSETQRNKGNFPGRFSGRQFSNSRSEMNVSTLELGDSALYLCASSTGLVAGELFFGEGSRLTVL.

The chain has TRBV19 and TRBJ1-2; no clear D gene. Trimming left V 9 bases short and J 8 bases short, with 16 bases between. Per germline, CDR1 LNHDA and CDR2 SQIVND (reference sequence). The CDR3 loop spans 12 amino acids. CDR3 coding DNA: TGTGCCAGCACCTCACGAGGAGGAGGCTACACCTTC. Translated: CASTSRGGGYTF.

Written as DNA, the CDR3 is TGTGCCAGCAGCCTATCCCGGGCAGGGGATGGCTACACCTTC. Its protein is CASSLSRAGDGYTF. V is TRBV7-2 and J is TRBJ1-2; perhaps TRBD1 as D (6 bases). The CDR3 contains 14 residues. V was trimmed by 5 bases and J by 6 bases, leaving 16 bases between them. The germline V gene has CDR1 SGHTA and CDR2 FQGNSA.

The chain couples TRBV19 to TRBJ1-2; D is uncertain. This CDR3 contains 16 residues. The V end was cut by 6 bases, the J end by 4 bases, with 21 bases between. The germline V gene encodes CDR1 LNHDA and CDR2 SQIVND (reference sequence). The CDR3 bases are TGTGCCAGTAGCCCTCGGGAGGTCCACTTCTCCTATGGCTACACCTTC. As protein: CASSPREVHFSYGYTF.

The gene calls are TRBV27 and TRBJ2-1, with 14 positions matching TRBD2. CDR1 and CDR2 from the germline V gene are MNHEY and SMNVEV (reference sequence). Trimming took 6 bases from V and 8 from J; bases not matched to a gene: 6. The CDR3 spans 15 residues. The DNA of the CDR3 is TGTGCCAGCAGCTACGGGACTAGCGGGAGCGATGAGCAGTTCTTC. Residues: CASSYGTSGSDEQFF.

This clone showed up just a few times. The DNA for the CDR3 is TGTGCCAGCAGCAGTCGACTAGCGGCTCGAGAGACCCAGTACTTC. Residues: CASSSRLAARETQYF. This sequence joins TRBV7-2 and TRBJ2-5; 9 nucleotides match TRBD2. CDR1 is SGHTA and CDR2 is FQGNSA in the germline V gene. This CDR3 contains 15 residues. Trimming removed 5 bases from V and 4 bases from J; junction bases left unmatched: 8.

V usage is TRBV30 and J usage is TRBJ1-4; D unresolved. The CDR3 extends over 12 amino acids. The germline V gene encodes CDR1 GTSNPN and CDR2 SVGIG (reference sequence). CDR3 coding DNA: TGTGCTCTAGAGGTCCTGTCGGAAAAACTGTTTTTT. It codes for CALEVLSEKLFF.

V gene TRBV2 combines with J gene TRBJ1-1; no reliable D call. Trimming removed 1 base at V and 3 bases at J, with 9 bases between. The CDR3 covers 14 residues. Germline V lookup: CDR1 SNHLY, CDR2 FYNNEI. The CDR3 is CASSEGQLDTEAFF. The DNA of the CDR3 is TGTGCCAGCAGTGAAGGTCAGTTGGACACTGAAGCTTTCTTT.

The chain combines TRBV3-1 (or the pseudogene TRBV3-2) with TRBJ2-2; 8 nucleotides line up with TRBD1. The J segment lost 4 bases and the V segment lost 4 bases, leaving 5 bases of the junction unmatched. This CDR3 is built from 15 residues. Germline-derived CDR1 and CDR2 are LGHDT and YNNKEL (reference sequence). The CDR3 protein is CASSLRTGITGELFF. The DNA of the CDR3 is TGTGCCAGCAGCCTACGGACAGGGATCACCGGGGAGCTGTTTTTT.

The chain is built from TRBV11-2 and TRBJ2-2; tentatively, D is TRBD2 (6 bases). Per germline, CDR1 SGHAT and CDR2 FQNNGV. The CDR3 contains 14 residues. Trimming left V 4 bases short and J 6 bases short, with 12 bases between. Here the CDR3 DNA reads TGTGCCAGCAGCTCAACTAGCCTCGCCGGGGAGCTGTTTTTT. Translated, it gives CASSSTSLAGELFF.

CDR3 in DNA: TGTGCCAGCAGCCCCGCAGGCACTGAAGCTTTCTTT. Its protein is CASSPAGTEAFF. This chain connects TRBV3-1 (or the pseudogene TRBV3-2) to TRBJ1-1, with D hard to call. The V end lost 4 bases, the J end lost 4 bases, and 7 bases lay between the germline ends. Germline-derived CDR1 and CDR2 are LGHDT and YNNKEL (reference sequence). This CDR3 is built from 12 residues.

This chain uses TRBV5-4 with TRBJ2-1, with 10 bases identical to TRBD2. J lost 7 bases, V lost 2 bases, and 12 bases had no gene match. CDR3 size: 17 residues. Germline loops: CDR1 SGHNT, CDR2 YYREEE (reference sequence). Here the CDR3 DNA reads TGTGCCAGCAGCTTCCTTAGCGGGAGGATTCTTATTAATGAGCAGTTCTTC. Protein: CASSFLSGRILINEQFF.

The V gene is TRBV19, the J gene TRBJ1-2; TRBD1 aligns across 7 bases. V was clipped by 7 bases and J by 2 bases; unmatched bases: 7. CDR1 and CDR2 from the germline V gene are LNHDA and SQIVND (reference sequence). The CDR3 runs to 14 residues. CDR3 sequence reads: CASTEGTANYGYTF. The CDR3 DNA reads as TGTGCCAGTACGGAAGGGACAGCCAACTATGGCTACACCTTC.

J is TRBJ1-5 and V is TRBV15, with D perhaps matching TRBD1 (5 bases). In germline, CDR1 is LNHNV, CDR2 YYDKDF (reference sequence). The CDR3 has 14 amino acids. The ends were cut back, 1 base at V and 4 bases at J, with 8 bases in the middle. The CDR3 protein is CATSRGQPNQPQHF. CDR3 sequence (DNA): TGTGCCACCAGCAGAGGACAGCCTAATCAGCCCCAGCATTTT.

The chain couples TRBV30 to TRBJ2-5, with 7 bases fitting TRBD1. Germline CDR1 reads GTSNPN; CDR2 reads SVGIG (reference sequence). This CDR3 has 14 residues. Trimming at V came to 5 bases and at J to 3 bases, leaving 9 bases not matched to a gene. The CDR3 nucleotides are TGTGCCTGGGATAAGGGGGCTTTGGAAGAGACCCAGTACTTC. Translation: CAWDKGALEETQYF.